Detailed here is one T cell receptor (beta chain). This clone registers as large (0.1 to 1%) within its sample. Its cognate antigen has yet to be identified. Base qualities are not at hand, and no much larger clone is one base apart. The time point label for this specimen denotes: before anti-PD-1 therapy. Before and after PD-1 blockade, tumor biopsies came from the same primary tumor, making the samples site-matched. Genomic DNA extracted from tumor biopsies or peripheral blood was used for bulk TCRbeta sequencing, with input ranging from about 600 ng to 6,004 ng. Bulk TCRbeta sequencing was performed on remaining biopsy material to increase sensitivity for rare clonotypes compared with single-cell TCR sequencing. Histologically proven advanced or metastatic basal or squamous cell carcinoma was present in all patients, all of whom were poor candidates for surgical resection. The basal cell carcinoma cohort was made up of fewer than 14 patients, and bulk tumor TCR sequencing was performed for several of these patients. Fresh biopsies were taken from the primary tumor site, and part of the biopsy material was kept in RNAlater for exome and bulk TCR sequencing.

The immunoSEQ platform was used for deep TCRbeta sequencing. As for how the authors treated the data: Only productive rearrangements were exported from the immunoSEQ Analyzer for further analysis. A two-sided binomial test at Bonferroni-corrected P below 0.01 was used to call clones with significant expansion or contraction between timepoints. T cell phenotypes were assigned to bulk TCRbeta clonotypes by matching the clonotypes to single-cell RNA+TCR-seq clones that had the same TCRbeta sequence. Clone enrichment in tumor was calculated as tumor frequency divided by PBMC frequency from bulk TCR sequencing. TCRs were sorted with GLIPH into specificity groups, meaning clusters of distinct TCRs that share CDR3 motifs and likely recognize common antigens. The source is immuneACCESS, and TCRdb retained only in-frame sequences with V and J called. Part of the clones is not carried over; for the studies checked, unresolved V genes explain less than half of this, and the remainder is unexplained. D and trimming were read from the DNA, whereas the V and J calls and clone size are those reported in that table. The sample data list 4,000 to 5,000 clones, and 65% to 75% of these were observed just once. 10% to 15% of the sample is held by the ten biggest clonotypes.

These data originate in a study of T cells in tumors after PD-1 blockade (dated by TCRdb to about 2019). Notes on the research overall: Exclusion criteria were prior checkpoint blockade, use of systemic immunosuppressants, or recent radiotherapy or other anti-cancer therapy within 4 weeks. Treatment consisted of either cemiplimab 350 mg every 2 weeks or pembrolizumab 200 mg every 3 weeks. Some patients also continued taking vismodegib 150 mg daily during anti-PD-1 treatment. Tumor samples averaged roughly 26,000 TCR templates (range 554-99,264) and 6,000 to 7,000 unique clonotypes, 15 to 20-fold deeper than single-cell TCR sequencing. Paired single-cell RNA and TCR sequencing was done in the study on site-matched tumors from patients with BCC or SCC, both before and after anti-PD-1 therapy. Clinical response was assessed using RECIST version 1.1.

The CDR3 spans 14 residues, from the cysteine through the phenylalanine. Here the CDR3 DNA is all that survives: 42 bases in frame from base 1. Trimming costs V 5 bases and J 4 bases, and their ends lie 14 bases apart. Sequences SGHTA (CDR1) and FQGNSA (CDR2) are obtained from the germline V gene. What the work shows at the level of the full study, not this receptor alone: Exhausted CD8+ clones expanded after therapy were found to be mostly novel clonotypes undetected pre-treatment, suggesting clonal replacement rather than reinvigoration of pre-existing clones. Clonal replacement appeared only between pre- and post-treatment samples, not between two pre-treatment samples, arguing against biopsy timing or location artifacts. Around 41% of tumor TCR clonotypes were found in blood, and some novel exhausted tumor clones appeared in pre-treatment blood, suggesting peripheral recruitment. The source of novel T cell clones was not identified, and lymphoid organs or rare unexpanded clones within the tumor or the tumor periphery could be included among the possible sources.

The rearranged segments are TRBV7-2 and TRBJ1-1; no D segment can be confidently identified. The source was tumor tissue, collected before anti-PD-1 treatment. The sequence was obtained from a human donor with basal cell carcinoma. The nucleotides read TGTGCCAGCAGCCCCTTGGGAGGGAGCACTGAAGCTTTCTTT. This translates into CASSPLGGSTEAFF. Beyond the CDR3, the reference TRBV7-2 and TRBJ1-1 genes provide the residues; the full variable domain reads: GAGVSQSPSNKVTEKGKDVELRCDPISGHTALYWYRQSLGQGLEFLIYFQGNSAPDKSGLPSDRFSAERTGGSVSTLTIQRTQQEDSAVYLCASSPLGGSTEAFFGQGTRLTVV.